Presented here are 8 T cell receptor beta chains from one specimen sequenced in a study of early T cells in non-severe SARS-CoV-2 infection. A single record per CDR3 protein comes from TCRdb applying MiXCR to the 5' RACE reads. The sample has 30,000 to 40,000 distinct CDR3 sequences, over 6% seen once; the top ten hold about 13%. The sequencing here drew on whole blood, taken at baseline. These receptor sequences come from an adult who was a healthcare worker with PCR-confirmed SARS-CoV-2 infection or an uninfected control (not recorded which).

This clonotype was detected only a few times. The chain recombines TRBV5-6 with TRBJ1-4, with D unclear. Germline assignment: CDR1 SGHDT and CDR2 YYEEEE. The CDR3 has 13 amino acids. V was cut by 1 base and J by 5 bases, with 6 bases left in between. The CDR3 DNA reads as TGTGCCAGCAGCTTGAACGTCAATGAAAAACTGTTTTTT. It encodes CASSLNVNEKLFF. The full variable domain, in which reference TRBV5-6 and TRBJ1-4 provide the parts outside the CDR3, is DAGVTQSPTHLIKTRGQQVTLRCSPKSGHDTVSWYQQALGQGPQFIFQYYEEEERQRGNFPDRFSGHQFPNYSSELNVNALLLGDSALYLCASSLNVNEKLFFGSGTQLSVL.

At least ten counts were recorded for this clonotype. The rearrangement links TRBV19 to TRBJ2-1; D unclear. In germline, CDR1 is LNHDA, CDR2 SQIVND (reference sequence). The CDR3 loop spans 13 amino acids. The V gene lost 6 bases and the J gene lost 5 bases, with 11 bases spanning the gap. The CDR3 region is CASRDDGNNEQFF. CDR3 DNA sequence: TGTGCCAGTAGGGACGACGGAAACAATGAGCAGTTCTTC.

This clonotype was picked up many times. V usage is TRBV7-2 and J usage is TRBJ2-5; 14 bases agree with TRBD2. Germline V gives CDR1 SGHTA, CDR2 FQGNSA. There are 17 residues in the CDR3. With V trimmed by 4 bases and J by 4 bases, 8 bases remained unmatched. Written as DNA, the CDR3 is TGTGCCAGCAGCTACTACGGGACTAGCGGGAGTAGAGAGACCCAGTACTTC. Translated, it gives CASSYYGTSGSRETQYF. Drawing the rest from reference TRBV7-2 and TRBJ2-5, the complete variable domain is GAGVSQSPSNKVTEKGKDVELRCDPISGHTALYWYRQSLGQGLEFLIYFQGNSAPDKSGLPSDRFSAERTGGSVSTLTIQRTQQEDSAVYLCASSYYGTSGSRETQYFGPGTRLLVL.

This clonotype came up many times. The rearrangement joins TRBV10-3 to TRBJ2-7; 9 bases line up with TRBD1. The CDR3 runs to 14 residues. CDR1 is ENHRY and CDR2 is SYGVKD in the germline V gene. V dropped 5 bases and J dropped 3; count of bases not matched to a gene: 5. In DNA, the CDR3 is TGTGCCATCAGTACCGGGACAGGGTACTACGAGCAGTACTTC. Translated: CAISTGTGYYEQYF.

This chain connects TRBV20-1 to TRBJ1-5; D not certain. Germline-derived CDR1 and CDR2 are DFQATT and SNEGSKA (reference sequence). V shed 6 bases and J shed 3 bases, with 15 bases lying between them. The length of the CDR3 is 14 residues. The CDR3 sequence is CSAPEGSFNQPQHF. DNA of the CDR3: TGCAGTGCACCGGAGGGATCTTTCAATCAGCCCCAGCATTTT.

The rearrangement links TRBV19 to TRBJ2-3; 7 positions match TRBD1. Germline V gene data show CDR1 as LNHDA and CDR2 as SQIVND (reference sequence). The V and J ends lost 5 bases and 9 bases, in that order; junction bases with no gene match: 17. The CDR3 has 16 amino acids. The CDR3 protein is CASSGRQGSRMGTQYF. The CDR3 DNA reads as TGTGCCAGTAGTGGCAGACAGGGAAGCCGCATGGGGACGCAGTATTTT.

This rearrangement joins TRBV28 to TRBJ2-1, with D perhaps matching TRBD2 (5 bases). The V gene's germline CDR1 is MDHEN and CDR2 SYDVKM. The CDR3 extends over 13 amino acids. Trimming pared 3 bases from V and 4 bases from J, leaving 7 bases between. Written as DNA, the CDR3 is TGTGCCAGCAGTTTCGGGGTTTACAATGAGCAGTTCTTC. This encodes CASSFGVYNEQFF.

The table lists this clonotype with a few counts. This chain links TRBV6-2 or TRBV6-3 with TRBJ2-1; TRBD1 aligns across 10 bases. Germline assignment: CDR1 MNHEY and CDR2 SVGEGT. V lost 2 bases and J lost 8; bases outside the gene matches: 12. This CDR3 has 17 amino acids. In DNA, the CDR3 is TGTGCCAGCAGTTACACCGTCTTGGGACAGGGGATATATGAGCAGTTCTTC. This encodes CASSYTVLGQGIYEQFF.